This passage covers 22 T cell receptor beta chains from one sample sequenced in a study of CD8+ T cells in alopecia areata. RNA extraction was followed by reverse transcription into cDNA, which acted as the sequencing template. TCRdb keeps only in-frame clones here, not all; method: immunoSEQ multiplex PCR. The sample shows about 42,000 clones, just under 95% of them seen only once. Treatment indicated: oral pan-JAK inhibitor, 5-10 mg twice daily. The sequencing here drew on CD8+ T cells sorted from blood, taken at week 24, from a patient treated with tofacitinib. The receptors come from a human donor with alopecia areata.

The gene calls are TRBV6-4 and TRBJ2-1; D possibly uses TRBD1 or TRBD2 (5 bases each). From germline, CDR1 is MRHNA and CDR2 SNTAGT. This CDR3 spans 14 amino acids. V lost 0 bases, J lost 5 bases, and 8 bases lay in between. Here the CDR3 DNA reads TGTGCCAGCAGTGACTCGGGGACCCACAATGAGCAGTTCTTC. Translating it yields CASSDSGTHNEQFF.

This chain uses TRBV7-2 with TRBJ2-7; 12 bases fit TRBD2. Germline V gene lookup returns CDR1 SGHTA and CDR2 FQGNSA. The CDR3 has 16 amino acids. The V gene end was trimmed by 5 bases and the J gene end by 0 bases; junction bases not matched to a gene: 5. This CDR3 reads CASSPGLAGLSYEQYF. The CDR3 region has the DNA TGTGCCAGCAGCCCCGGACTAGCGGGGCTCTCCTACGAGCAGTACTTC.

CDR3 protein: CASSLQGTLQFF. The CDR3, as DNA: TGTGCCAGCAGTTTGCAGGGTACACTGCAGTTCTTC. The chain links TRBV27 to TRBJ2-1; D perhaps matches TRBD1 (5 bases). The length of the CDR3 is 12 residues. V was pared by 3 bases and J by 12 bases, with 12 bases between. The V gene's germline CDR1 is MNHEY and CDR2 SMNVEV (reference sequence).

This clone has a single count. The J gene is TRBJ2-7, the V gene TRBV6-1, with D unclear. Germline V gene lookup returns CDR1 MNHNS and CDR2 SASEGT. The CDR3 covers 14 residues. Trimming removed 5 bases from V and 5 bases from J, with 16 bases in between. The CDR3, as DNA: TGTGCCAGCAGTTCGGGTTTCCTCACCCACGAGCAGTACTTC. Its translation: CASSSGFLTHEQYF.

This chain uses TRBV30 with TRBJ2-1; TRBD2 matches at 11 bases. Trimming cost V 4 bases and J 5 bases; bases outside gene matches: 1. Per the germline V gene, CDR1 is GTSNPN and CDR2 is SVGIG (reference sequence). This CDR3 region has 13 residues. CDR3 loop: CAWTSGGHNEQFF. The CDR3 DNA sequence: TGTGCCTGGACTAGCGGGGGGCACAATGAGCAGTTCTTC.

The rearrangement uses TRBV4-3 and TRBJ2-5, with 8 nucleotides matching TRBD2. There are 17 residues in the CDR3. Germline CDR1 is LGHNA and CDR2 is YSLEER. V gave up 0 bases and J gave up 1 base; unmatched junction bases: 7. CDR3 in amino acids: CASSQDTGGLLQETQYF. The DNA of the CDR3 is TGCGCCAGCAGCCAAGATACGGGGGGGCTCCTCCAAGAGACCCAGTACTTC.

This clone was recorded only once. The chain combines TRBV7-9 with TRBJ2-7; weak D call: TRBD2 (5 bases). Germline values: CDR1 SEHNR, CDR2 FQNEAQ (reference sequence). The V end lost 6 bases, the J end lost 3 bases, and 24 bases lay between the germline ends. The CDR3 consists of 17 residues. CDR3 nucleotides: TGTGCCAGCAGTTTCCTTCCGGGAAGCCTCTCCTTCTACGAGCAGTACTTC. It yields the protein CASSFLPGSLSFYEQYF.

V gene TRBV11-2 combines with J gene TRBJ1-1; the D is unclear. In germline, CDR1 is SGHAT, CDR2 FQNNGV. Trimming took 0 bases from V and 3 from J, leaving 8 bases between them. The CDR3 runs 14 residues. The CDR3 spells CASSLEGTYTEAFF. The CDR3 DNA reads TGTGCCAGCAGCTTAGAGGGCACTTACACTGAAGCTTTCTTT.

The chain recombines TRBV7-9 with TRBJ2-7, with a possible D match to TRBD1 (6 bases). V was trimmed by 5 bases and J by 2 bases, leaving 16 bases between them. Per germline, CDR1 SEHNR and CDR2 FQNEAQ (reference sequence). CDR3 length: 15 amino acids. The CDR3 coding sequence is TGTGCCAGCAGCAGCCCGGGACACCAGACCTACGAGCAGTACTTC. It translates to CASSSPGHQTYEQYF.

The chain joins TRBV28 to TRBJ2-3; 16 bases are shared with TRBD2. Germline lookup yields CDR1 MDHEN and CDR2 SYDVKM. J was trimmed by 2 bases and V by 5 bases; bases with no gene match: 7. There are 18 residues in the CDR3. CDR3: CASSPGTSGGANTDTQYF. The CDR3 DNA reads as TGTGCCAGCAGTCCGGGGACTAGCGGGGGGGCGAACACAGATACGCAGTATTTT.

The V call is TRBV19, the J call TRBJ2-7; D possibly corresponds to TRBD2 (5 bases). Trimming took off 11 bases at V and 2 bases at J, with 10 bases between the two ends. The CDR3 covers 11 residues. Germline V gene lookup returns CDR1 LNHDA and CDR2 SQIVND (reference sequence). CDR3 sequence: CAAGLPYEQYF. DNA for the CDR3: TGTGCCGCGGGCCTTCCCTACGAGCAGTACTTC. The whole variable domain, remainder taken from reference TRBV19 and TRBJ2-7, is DGGITQSPKYLFRKEGQNVTLSCEQNLNHDAMYWYRQDPGQGLRLIYYSQIVNDFQKGDIAEGYSVSREKKESFPLTVTSAQKNPTAFYLCAAGLPYEQYFGPGTRLTVT.

For the CDR3, the DNA is TGTGCCTGGAGTGGGCGTCCCGCCTACAATGAGCAGTTCTTC. It codes for CAWSGRPAYNEQFF. The gene calls are TRBV30 and TRBJ2-1; D not resolved. Deletions cut 1 base from V and 2 bases from J, with 9 bases between. This CDR3 spans 14 amino acids. The germline gives CDR1 GTSNPN, CDR2 SVGIG (reference sequence).

This chain uses TRBV28 with TRBJ2-5; 11 nucleotides line up with TRBD2. The J call may be in error: the DNA end matches TRBJ2-7 better. There are 15 residues in the CDR3. In germline, CDR1 is MDHEN, CDR2 SYDVKM. CDR3 coding DNA: TGTGCCAGCAGTTTTTTACTAGCGGGGGCCTACGAGCAGTACTTC. Its translation is CASSFLLAGAYEQYF.

The V gene is TRBV19, the J gene TRBJ1-4; unclear D gene. Trimming removed 4 bases from V and 1 base from J, with 13 bases in between. The CDR3 runs to 16 residues. The germline gives CDR1 LNHDA, CDR2 SQIVND (reference sequence). The CDR3, as DNA: TGTGCCAGTAGTAAGGCCCCGGACGGAACTAATGAAAAACTGTTTTTT. The encoded protein is CASSKAPDGTNEKLFF. Supplemented by reference TRBV19 and TRBJ1-4, the full variable domain reads DGGITQSPKYLFRKEGQNVTLSCEQNLNHDAMYWYRQDPGQGLRLIYYSQIVNDFQKGDIAEGYSVSREKKESFPLTVTSAQKNPTAFYLCASSKAPDGTNEKLFFGSGTQLSVL.

The J gene is TRBJ2-5, the V gene TRBV27; either TRBD1 or TRBD2 may fit D (6 bases each). V lost 4 bases and J lost 2, with 17 bases in between. Germline V CDR1 and CDR2: MNHEY, SMNVEV (reference sequence). This CDR3 contains 16 residues. In DNA, the CDR3 is TGTGCCAGCAGTTCCTACGCCACAGGGACTCAAGAGACCCAGTACTTC. It codes for CASSSYATGTQETQYF.

The chain is built from TRBV29-1 and TRBJ1-6; 7 bases align to TRBD1. From germline, CDR1 is SQVTM and CDR2 ANQGSEA. The CDR3 length is 14 residues. With 6 bases clipped from V and 7 bases from J, the junction kept 9 bases outside the gene matches. The CDR3 DNA reads as TGCAGCGTCCTAGTGGGCAGGGGGAATTCACCCCTCCACTTT. Translation gives CSVLVGRGNSPLHF. The variable domain in full, completed from reference TRBV29-1 and TRBJ1-6, reads SAVISQKPSRDICQRGTSLTIQCQVDSQVTMMFWYRQQPGQSLTLIATANQGSEATYESGFVIDKFPISRPNLTFSTLTVSNMSPEDSSIYLCSVLVGRGNSPLHFGNGTRLTVT.

J is TRBJ2-7 and V is TRBV28; the D is unclear. The CDR3 totals 14 residues. The germline V gene encodes CDR1 MDHEN and CDR2 SYDVKM. V gave up 2 bases and J gave up 0 bases, with 8 bases separating them. The CDR3 sequence: CASSLIRDSYEQYF. The DNA of the CDR3 is TGTGCCAGCAGTTTAATTAGGGACTCCTACGAGCAGTACTTC. Complete variable domain (other parts from reference TRBV28 and TRBJ2-7): DVKVTQSSRYLVKRTGEKVFLECVQDMDHENMFWYRQDPGLGLRLIYFSYDVKMKEKGDIPEGYSVSREKKERFSLILESASTNQTSMYLCASSLIRDSYEQYFGPGTRLTVT.

The chain employs TRBV4-1 and TRBJ2-7; the D is unclear. Per germline, CDR1 MGHRA and CDR2 YSYEKL. The CDR3 has 16 amino acids. The V end was cut by 0 bases, the J end by 0 bases, with 12 bases between. In DNA form, the CDR3 reads TGCGCCAGCAGCCAAGATGCCTGGGGAAGCTCCTACGAGCAGTACTTC. Translated, it gives CASSQDAWGSSYEQYF.

This chain uses TRBV6-1 with TRBJ2-5; the D gene is possibly TRBD2 (5 bases). The CDR3 has 13 residues. The V end was cut by 4 bases, the J end by 11 bases, with 17 bases between. Germline CDR1 and CDR2: MNHNS and SASEGT. The CDR3 nucleotides are TGTGCCAGCAGTGTTTTTCACGAGGGAGAGCAGTACTTC. This translates into CASSVFHEGEQYF.

This chain uses TRBV11-2 with TRBJ2-3; 16 nucleotides line up with TRBD2. There are 19 residues in the CDR3. The germline V gene encodes CDR1 SGHAT and CDR2 FQNNGV. V gave up 5 bases and J gave up 4 bases; unmatched junction bases: 12. CDR3 nucleotide sequence: TGTGCCAGCAGCCAACAACCGGGGACTAGCGGGGGGGCCCCAGATACGCAGTATTTT. Translated, it gives CASSQQPGTSGGAPDTQYF.

The chain is built from TRBV7-2 and TRBJ2-5; 9 nucleotides agree with TRBD1. The germline V gene has CDR1 SGHTA and CDR2 FQGNSA. The CDR3 runs to 15 residues. V trimming: 4 bases; J trimming: 5 bases; junction bases outside the gene matches: 8. CDR3 in amino acids: CASSYRDRVTETQYF. The CDR3 DNA sequence: TGTGCCAGCAGCTACAGGGACAGGGTTACCGAGACCCAGTACTTC.

The rearrangement links TRBV7-2 to TRBJ2-5, with no clear D. The germline V gene has CDR1 SGHTA and CDR2 FQGNSA. The CDR3 has 14 residues. The V end lost 1 base, the J end lost 5 bases, and 11 bases lay between the germline ends. The CDR3 DNA is TGTGCCAGCAGCTTAGGGGCGTCCGGGGAGACCCAGTACTTC. Translation gives CASSLGASGETQYF. Full variable domain (rest looked up from reference TRBV7-2 and TRBJ2-5): GAGVSQSPSNKVTEKGKDVELRCDPISGHTALYWYRQSLGQGLEFLIYFQGNSAPDKSGLPSDRFSAERTGGSVSTLTIQRTQQEDSAVYLCASSLGASGETQYFGPGTRLLVL.